This TCR beta chain was obtained from a study of response to subunit inactivated influenza vaccine. The germline V gene has CDR1 SGHDT and CDR2 YYEEEE. V was clipped by 7 bases and J by 5 bases; unmatched bases: 5. CDR3 length equals 13 residues. One entry per CDR3 protein, called by TCRdb with MiXCR from the RT-PCR reads. This sample has over 800,000 distinct CDR3 sequences; about 20% occur once, and the top ten carry more than 8.5%. This clonotype was counted many times. The sample consisted of PBMCs from blood, taken approximately 5 days after vaccination. The sequence was obtained from a man in his fifties or sixties who received an inactivated influenza vaccine. V usage is TRBV5-6 and J usage is TRBJ2-2, with 7 nucleotides matching TRBD2. The CDR3 here is CASLSGGTGELFF. The CDR3 DNA reads TGTGCCAGCCTCTCCGGGGGGACCGGGGAGCTGTTTTTT.